Presented here are 7 T cell receptor beta chains from one specimen sequenced in a study of blood T cell repertoires in COVID-19. Here immunoSEQ multiplex PCR was the method, and the copy in TCRdb shows in-frame clones only, minus some. Among 52,000 or so clones listed, approximately 85% were seen once. The sequencing input was peripheral blood. These TCRs come from a human donor in a cohort sampled during active COVID-19.

The chain is built from TRBV9 and TRBJ2-7; TRBD2 matches at 7 bases. The CDR3 is made up of 14 amino acids. Germline V gene lookup returns CDR1 SGDLS and CDR2 YYNGEE. V shed 0 bases and J 4 bases; nucleotides not matched to a gene: 4. In nucleotides, the CDR3 is TGTGCCAGCAGCGTAGGGGACTACATATACGAGCAGTACTTC. It translates to CASSVGDYIYEQYF.

CDR3: CASSSFGSVYEQYF. As DNA, the CDR3 is TGTGCCAGCAGCTCATTCGGTTCGGTCTACGAGCAGTACTTC. This chain connects TRBV28 to TRBJ2-7; D is unresolved. The V end was cut by 6 bases, the J end by 3 bases, with 15 bases between. The CDR3 has 14 residues. Per germline, CDR1 MDHEN and CDR2 SYDVKM.

The V and J genes are TRBV11-2 and TRBJ2-7; no reliable D call. CDR3 length: 11 amino acids. Germline V lookup: CDR1 SGHAT, CDR2 FQNNGV. V was shortened by 5 bases and J by 3 bases, with 5 bases between the two germline ends. This chain's CDR3 is CASSPHYEQYF. CDR3 bases: TGTGCCAGCAGCCCCCACTACGAGCAGTACTTC. The full variable domain, with the rest looked up from reference TRBV11-2 and TRBJ2-7, is EAGVAQSPRYKIIEKRQSVAFWCNPISGHATLYWYQQILGQGPKLLIQFQNNGVVDDSQLPKDRFSAERLKGVDSTLKIQPAKLEDSAVYLCASSPHYEQYFGPGTRLTVT.

The V gene is TRBV24-1, the J gene TRBJ2-2; D call uncertain. Germline V gene sequence: CDR1 KGHDR, CDR2 SFDVKD. This CDR3 has 12 residues. Trimming shortened V by 6 bases and J by 7 bases, and 8 bases separated the two germline ends. The CDR3 nucleotides are TGTGCCACCAGTCTGCCAGTCGGGGAGCTGTTTTTT. This gives the protein CATSLPVGELFF.

The chain employs TRBV5-5 and TRBJ2-3; the match to TRBD1 covers 9 bases. V lost 4 bases and J lost 3; bases outside the gene matches: 9. Germline CDR1 and CDR2: SGHKS and YYEKEE (reference sequence). This CDR3 region has 16 residues. This CDR3 is CASSLQGAQVTDTQYF. The CDR3 coding sequence is TGTGCCAGCAGCCTACAGGGGGCGCAGGTGACAGATACGCAGTATTTT.

The V gene is TRBV19, the J gene TRBJ2-7; 10 bases are shared with TRBD1. Germline V lookup: CDR1 LNHDA, CDR2 SQIVND (reference sequence). The length of the CDR3 is 17 residues. Trimming took 5 bases from V and 4 from J; bases not matched to a gene: 14. In nucleotides, the CDR3 is TGTGCCAGTAGTTCAATCTCTGGACAGGGGGGGATTTACGAGCAGTACTTC. Translation: CASSSISGQGGIYEQYF.

This chain links TRBV5-5 with TRBJ2-2; 9 bases agree with TRBD1. The CDR3 totals 18 residues. Trimming removed 4 bases from V and 1 base from J; junction bases left unmatched: 11. Germline lookup yields CDR1 SGHKS and CDR2 YYEKEE (reference sequence). In nucleotides, the CDR3 is TGTGCCAGCAGCCATCAGACGACAGGGGGAGGGAACACCGGGGAGCTGTTTTTT. It translates to CASSHQTTGGGNTGELFF.